This TCR beta chain appears in the sequencing data of a study of cytomegalovirus exposure and HLA in healthy donors. V trimming: 4 bases; J trimming: 2 bases; junction bases outside the gene matches: 8. Germline V gives CDR1 MDHEN, CDR2 SYDVKM. This CDR3 has 16 residues. PCR was performed using 60 Vbeta and 13 Jbeta primers. The assay was immunoSEQ multiplex PCR, and TCRdb's table has in-frame clones only and misses some. Of 90,000 or so clones listed, 70% to 85% were seen once; the top ten hold roughly 3.8%. While unrecorded immune exposures were likely, the donors were nominally healthy when sampled.

The rearrangement links TRBV28 to TRBJ2-7; the match to TRBD1 covers 10 bases. The origin of this receptor is a man aged 50-60 years in good health and CMV-seronegative. Sequenced material: PBMCs. Here the CDR3 DNA reads TGTGCCAGCAGTTACGAAGGGACAGGGGCGACCTACGAGCAGTACTTC. It yields the protein CASSYEGTGATYEQYF.